One sample yielded the 22 T cell receptor beta chains listed below, sequenced in a study of vaccination effects on CD4 cells after COVID-19. These TCRs' antigens remain unknown. Repertoires were generated with immunoSEQ multiplex PCR, while TCRdb's copy carries only in-frame clones and drops some. The sample lists approximately 87,000 clones; around 74% were seen once. Within the ViraFEST assay, antigen-specific CD4+ T cells underwent expansion with viral peptide pools prior to sequencing. The culture ran for approximately 10 days, and then CD4+ T cells were isolated. This specimen was CD4+ T cells from PBMCs cultured with HCoV-229E spike peptides, taken before COVID-19 vaccination. The receptors shown here come from a human donor who received a COVID-19 vaccine.

The V gene is TRBV6-5, the J gene TRBJ1-1, with unresolved D. Germline V gene sequence: CDR1 MNHEY, CDR2 SVGAGI. This CDR3 comprises 14 residues. CDR3 nucleotides: TGTGCTTCTCAGAGGAGCTATTCGTTCACTGAAGCTTTCTTT. Its translation: CASQRSYSFTEAFF.

The chain has TRBV4-1 and TRBJ2-1; no definite D call. This CDR3 has 14 residues. From germline, CDR1 is MGHRA and CDR2 YSYEKL. V gave up 2 bases and J gave up 4 bases, with 9 bases separating them. CDR3 coding DNA: TGCGCCAGCAGCCAACAGACCGGGTACAATGAGCAGTTCTTC. It codes for CASSQQTGYNEQFF.

V gene TRBV12-5 combines with J gene TRBJ1-3, with D perhaps matching TRBD1 (5 bases). Germline V lookup: CDR1 LGHNT, CDR2 FRNRAP. Trimming removed 6 bases from V and 0 bases from J, with 12 bases in between. CDR3 length: 15 amino acids. The CDR3 is CASGPGANSGNTIYF. CDR3 sequence (DNA): TGTGCTAGTGGCCCTGGGGCTAACTCTGGAAACACCATATATTTT.

The chain uses TRBV7-9 and TRBJ2-3, with D unclear. V was cut by 1 base and J by 3 bases, with 11 bases left in between. CDR1 is SEHNR, CDR2 FQNEAQ, per germline (reference sequence). CDR3 length equals 15 residues. The CDR3 spells CASSLDLFTTDTQYF. CDR3 bases: TGTGCCAGCAGCTTAGACCTATTTACGACAGATACGCAGTATTTT.

This chain uses TRBV3-1 (or the pseudogene TRBV3-2) with TRBJ2-1, with D hard to call. CDR3 size: 15 residues. Germline V gene data show CDR1 as LGHDT and CDR2 as YNNKEL (reference sequence). The germline V and J ends were trimmed by 2 bases and 0 bases, with 8 bases remaining between them. The CDR3 loop is CASSQPISSYNEQFF. In nucleotides, the CDR3 is TGTGCCAGCAGCCAACCGATAAGCTCCTACAATGAGCAGTTCTTC.

CDR3 protein: CASSEDRAYSTQYF. CDR3 coding DNA: TGTGCCAGTAGTGAGGACAGGGCATACTCGACGCAGTATTTT. The chain carries TRBV19 and TRBJ2-3; 8 nucleotides agree with TRBD1. The trim removed 5 bases at V and 9 bases at J, leaving 10 bases unmatched. CDR3 length: 14 amino acids. Germline V gives CDR1 LNHDA, CDR2 SQIVND (reference sequence).

The V gene is TRBV9, the J gene TRBJ2-1; TRBD2 agrees at 8 bases. The trim removed 3 bases at V and 4 bases at J, leaving 15 bases unmatched. The germline V gene has CDR1 SGDLS and CDR2 YYNGEE. There are 18 residues in the CDR3. The CDR3 sequence: CASSALSPGLGGYNEQFF. The CDR3 DNA is TGTGCCAGCAGCGCACTTAGCCCGGGACTAGGAGGATACAATGAGCAGTTCTTC.

The V gene is TRBV11-2, the J gene TRBJ2-2, with D perhaps TRBD2 (6 bases). The germline V gene encodes CDR1 SGHAT and CDR2 FQNNGV. V lost 5 bases and J lost 6, with 19 bases in between. This CDR3 contains 16 residues. The CDR3 reads CASSLLRGPRAGELFF. For the CDR3, the DNA is TGTGCCAGCAGCCTTCTGCGGGGACCGAGGGCCGGGGAGCTGTTTTTT.

V is TRBV6-5 and J is TRBJ1-2; maybe TRBD1 (5 bases). The germline CDR1 and CDR2 sequences are MNHEY and SVGAGI. The CDR3 covers 14 residues. Trimming stripped 6 bases from V and 1 base from J, with 12 bases between. CDR3 region: CASSAGRGNYGYTF. CDR3 nucleotide sequence: TGTGCCAGCAGCGCAGGGCGGGGTAACTATGGCTACACCTTC.

The chain links TRBV6-6 to TRBJ2-1, with 16 bases fitting TRBD2. Trimming removed 6 bases from V and 12 bases from J; junction bases left unmatched: 23. The CDR3 runs to 20 residues. Germline V lookup: CDR1 MNHNY, CDR2 SVGAGI (reference sequence). The CDR3 reads CASSRSPYNSGTSGGARQFF. CDR3 nucleotides: TGTGCCAGCAGCCGATCCCCTTATAATTCCGGGACTAGCGGGGGGGCTAGGCAGTTCTTC.

The V and J genes are TRBV30 and TRBJ2-1; D may be TRBD1 (7 bases). The CDR3 length is 15 residues. Germline V gene sequence: CDR1 GTSNPN, CDR2 SVGIG (reference sequence). Trimming shortened V by 3 bases and J by 6 bases, and 18 bases separated the two germline ends. The CDR3 reads CAWSGGQSSVNEQFF. CDR3 DNA: TGTGCCTGGAGCGGGGGACAGTCATCGGTCAATGAGCAGTTCTTC.

The chain combines TRBV6-2 or TRBV6-3 with TRBJ2-7; 8 bases are shared with TRBD1. V dropped 6 bases and J dropped 0; count of bases not matched to a gene: 7. Germline lookup yields CDR1 MNHEY and CDR2 SVGEGT. The CDR3 is 15 amino acids. CDR3 nucleotide sequence: TGTGCCAGCAGCCCGACCGGGACAGGCTCCTACGAGCAGTACGTC. Translating it yields CASSPTGTGSYEQYV.

The chain joins TRBV30 to TRBJ1-6, with TRBD1 identical over 9 bases. The J segment lost 7 bases and the V segment lost 2 bases, leaving 6 bases of the junction unmatched. Per germline, CDR1 GTSNPN and CDR2 SVGIG (reference sequence). The CDR3 contains 15 residues. The CDR3 sequence is CAWSYGQGFNSPLHF. The CDR3 DNA reads TGTGCCTGGAGTTACGGACAGGGGTTCAATTCACCCCTCCACTTT.

This clone was picked up a small number of times. The chain employs TRBV28 and TRBJ2-1; the D gene is possibly TRBD1 (6 bases). The V gene's germline CDR1 is MDHEN and CDR2 SYDVKM. The ends were cut back, 2 bases at V and 4 bases at J, with 12 bases in the middle. The CDR3 totals 15 residues. The CDR3 is CASSLQGTVYNEQFF. CDR3 DNA: TGTGCCAGCAGTTTACAGGGGACGGTTTACAATGAGCAGTTCTTC.

The chain recombines TRBV7-2 with TRBJ1-2, with TRBD1 matching 8 bases. V was pared by 6 bases and J by 4 bases, with 7 bases of the junction left unmatched. There are 14 residues in the CDR3. Germline loops: CDR1 SGHTA, CDR2 FQGNSA. The CDR3 loop reads CASSRQGRFYGYTF. DNA of the CDR3: TGTGCCAGCAGTCGACAGGGGCGTTTCTATGGCTACACCTTC.

This clone was detected a few times. Here the CDR3 DNA reads TGTGCCAGCAGCTCGCAGGGGGGAGGGACTGAAGCTTTCTTT. This sequence encodes CASSSQGGGTEAFF. V is TRBV7-8 and J is TRBJ1-1, with 7 bases that match TRBD1. The ends lost 4 bases at V and 5 bases at J; junction bases unmatched: 7. The germline V gene has CDR1 SGHVS and CDR2 FQNEAQ. CDR3 length: 14 residues.

J is TRBJ1-5 and V is TRBV2; D unresolved. Trimming removed 2 bases at V and 5 bases at J, with 7 bases between. Per the germline V gene, CDR1 is SNHLY and CDR2 is FYNNEI. The CDR3 is 13 residues long. CDR3 protein: CASSEMRDQPQHF. In DNA form, the CDR3 reads TGTGCCAGCAGTGAAATGCGGGATCAGCCCCAGCATTTT.

This chain joins TRBV7-2 and TRBJ2-2; possible D gene TRBD1, 5 bases. V gave up 5 bases and J gave up 4 bases, with 14 bases separating them. The germline CDR1 and CDR2 sequences are SGHTA and FQGNSA. The CDR3 is 15 amino acids. The CDR3 bases are TGTGCCAGCAGCACTCGGACACAACCCACCGGGGAGCTGTTTTTT. This translates into CASSTRTQPTGELFF.

The rearrangement joins TRBV27 to TRBJ2-7, with a possible D match to TRBD2 (6 bases). V was pared by 3 bases and J by 8 bases, with 14 bases between. The CDR3 spans 13 residues. Germline assignment: CDR1 MNHEY and CDR2 SMNVEV (reference sequence). The CDR3 spells CASSLTRTTKQYV. DNA for the CDR3: TGTGCCAGCAGTTTGACACGGACTACTAAGCAGTACGTC.

V and J are TRBV27 and TRBJ1-2; D is perhaps TRBD1 (5 bases). This CDR3 region has 13 residues. Germline CDR1 reads MNHEY; CDR2 reads SMNVEV (reference sequence). Trimming took off 8 bases at V and 5 bases at J, with 15 bases between the two ends. The DNA of the CDR3 is TGTGCCAGCTGCCTCCCGGGGGGGTATGGCTACACCTTC. Protein: CASCLPGGYGYTF.

The genes are TRBV5-1 and TRBJ1-2; D may be TRBD1 (5 bases). From germline, CDR1 is SGHRS and CDR2 YFSETQ. The CDR3 contains 14 residues. The germline V and J ends were trimmed by 1 base and 8 bases, with 15 bases remaining between them. The CDR3 spells CASSLMNQGGGYTF. The CDR3 coding sequence is TGCGCCAGCAGCTTGATGAATCAGGGAGGAGGCTACACCTTC.

The chain links TRBV5-6 to TRBJ2-2; the match to TRBD1 covers 9 bases. The CDR3 contains 17 residues. The germline CDR1 and CDR2 sequences are SGHDT and YYEEEE. The V segment lost 1 base and the J segment 4 bases; nucleotides outside the gene matches: 8. CDR3 amino acids: CASSLSGTGKGTGELFF. The CDR3 DNA reads as TGTGCCAGCAGCTTGTCCGGGACAGGGAAAGGCACCGGGGAGCTGTTTTTT. The full variable domain, its missing parts supplied by reference TRBV5-6 and TRBJ2-2, is DAGVTQSPTHLIKTRGQQVTLRCSPKSGHDTVSWYQQALGQGPQFIFQYYEEEERQRGNFPDRFSGHQFPNYSSELNVNALLLGDSALYLCASSLSGTGKGTGELFFGEGSRLTVL.